This TCR beta chain was sequenced during a study of cytomegalovirus exposure and HLA in healthy donors. Study summary: The platform used for the roughly 120 validation repertoires matched that of the approximately 670 first-cohort repertoires, a later analysis reported. Whole-study results and caveats: The authors enumerated over 150 TCR beta chains as linked to cytomegalovirus.

Concerning this clone itself: Its antigen is unknown.

Germline-derived CDR1 and CDR2 are SNHLY and FYNNEI. CDR3 length: 14 amino acids. Trimming took 8 bases from V and 6 from J, leaving 20 bases between them. Method: immunoSEQ multiplex PCR; TCRdb's copy keeps in-frame clones and lacks some. The sample consists of 100,000 to 150,000 clones, roughly nine tenths of them appearing once. The material sequenced was PBMCs. The rearrangement uses TRBV2 and TRBJ2-7, with D perhaps TRBD1 (5 bases). The receptor comes from a woman aged 18-29 years in good health and CMV-seronegative. The CDR3 loop is CASQAGKKGVEQYV. The CDR3 coding sequence is TGTGCCAGCCAGGCAGGGAAGAAAGGGGTCGAGCAGTACGTC.